This TCR beta chain is drawn from a study of blood T cells in healthy people across ages (dated by TCRdb to between 2014 and 2017). Regarding the research as a whole: In model experiments, template switching captured roughly one uniquely barcoded TCR beta cDNA molecule for every two T cells. The study measured age-related changes in TCR beta repertoire diversity using deep sequencing normalized with unique cDNA molecular identifiers. The donors were divided into four age groups: young (average around 17 years), middle-aged (under 40), aged (under 70) and long-lived (around 80). To avoid experimental bias, donors of different ages were spread randomly across the sequencing lanes. Using the same blood draw, the study looked at two additional independent replicas of 1 million unique cDNA reads for two donors, one aged 18 to 30 and the other aged 80 or older. Broader findings and caveats from the paper: Estimates of total diversity based on one million sequenced T cells were regarded as lower bounds and as underestimates. Because donor CMV infection status was unknown, age-related changes in expanded clonotypes were potentially confounded. Compared with the aged group, more naive CD4+ T cells, fewer expanded clones and increased TCR diversity were shown by the long-lived group, suggesting age selection. Bulk unsorted PBMC profiling prevented conclusive comparison of naive and antigen-experienced compartments. As age increased, observed TCR beta diversity per million T cells dropped in a roughly linear way, and a significant reduction was already evident by age 40. There was a strong correlation between observed TCR beta diversity and the percentage of naive T cells measured by flow cytometry.

CDR1 and CDR2, looked up from the germline V gene, are MGHDK and SYGVNS. CDR3 length: 13 amino acids, cysteine to phenylalanine. Here the CDR3 DNA is all that survives: 39 bases in frame from base 1. The junction carries 7 bases between V and J, which are trimmed by 1 base and 4 bases respectively. The roughly 37 donors, aged about 6 to 95 years, were systemically healthy Caucasian individuals from Russia. Approximately 11 milliliters of peripheral blood were drawn from each donor into EDTA-treated Vacutainer tubes. PBMCs were isolated by Ficoll-Paque density-gradient centrifugation, with at least 6.5 million obtained per sample. Trizol reagent was used to extract total RNA from PBMCs, with at least 6 micrograms per sample. For every donor, flow cytometry on a PBMC aliquot measured the percentage of naive CD45RAhigh/CD27high T cells. The library was made by 5' RACE. Sequenced using an Illumina HiSeq 2500. A second PCR of roughly 7 to 11 cycles was performed with a sample-barcoded 5' primer and a J-beta primer mix. A template-switch 5' adaptor carrying 12 random nucleotides introduced a unique molecular identifier onto each TCR beta cDNA molecule. Each sample yielded at least 3 million CDR3-containing paired-end reads. All of the RNA was converted into first-strand cDNA using the Mint cDNA synthesis kit, with a TRBC-specific oligonucleotide serving as the primer. Following uracil-DNA glycosylase treatment, a first 18-cycle PCR with universal primers M1SS and BC2_uni_R was performed on all cDNA. The original pipeline was this. Each sample was normalized by randomly selecting 1 million high-quality reads, each carrying a distinct molecular identifier. Instead of being binned into consensus sequences, reads with shared molecular identifiers were discarded. MiTCR, set to a Q25 quality threshold and the strictest error-elimination algorithm, was used for CDR3 identification, clonotype clustering and error correction. A nonparametric unseen species model with Euler transformation was used to estimate lower-bound total TCR beta diversity. The raw public reads went through TCRdb reprocessing: fastp at Q25, MiXCR clone calling, in-frame beta chains kept. Under each unique CDR3 protein, matching rows form one entry showing the most common genes and DNA. TCRdb's processing, not the authors' own work, is the source of the V and J calls. A total of approximately 800,000 distinct CDR3 sequences appear in this sample, about 61% of them only once. The top ten constitute about a quarter of the sample.

Of note for this clonotype: There is no known antigen for this receptor. No base-level quality is on record; no much larger clone is a single base apart.

This TCR derives from a man aged 40-49 years in good health. The V and J segments used are TRBV25-1 and TRBJ1-1; too little of a D gene remains to name it. Material for sequencing was blood. At the DNA level, the sequence is TGTGCCAGCAGTGAATTGCCAGCCACTGAAGCTTTCTTT. It translates as CASSELPATEAFF.